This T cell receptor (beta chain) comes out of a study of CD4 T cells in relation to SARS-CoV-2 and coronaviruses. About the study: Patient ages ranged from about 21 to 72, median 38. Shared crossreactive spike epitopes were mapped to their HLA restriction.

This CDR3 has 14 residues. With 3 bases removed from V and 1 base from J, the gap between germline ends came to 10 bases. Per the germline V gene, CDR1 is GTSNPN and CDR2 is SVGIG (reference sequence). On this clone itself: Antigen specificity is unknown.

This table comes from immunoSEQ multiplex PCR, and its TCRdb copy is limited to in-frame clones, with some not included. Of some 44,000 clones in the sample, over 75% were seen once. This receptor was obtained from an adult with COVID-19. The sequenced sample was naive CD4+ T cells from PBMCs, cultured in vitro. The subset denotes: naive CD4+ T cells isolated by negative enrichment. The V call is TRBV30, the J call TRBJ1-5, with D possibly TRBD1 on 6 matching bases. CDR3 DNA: TGTGCCTGGAGCGAGGGACAAAGCAATCAGCCCCAGCATTTT. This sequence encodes CAWSEGQSNQPQHF.